A single sample gave rise to the 25 T cell receptor beta chains below, sequenced in a study of stem cell transplantation in POMP-related autoinflammatory disease. The data were produced by immunoSEQ multiplex PCR, yet TCRdb's version contains in-frame clones alone and is incomplete. The sample lists about 26,000 clones, 82% occurring once. Specimen: CD4+ T cells from PBMCs, collected before stem cell transplantation. The receptors were sampled from a human donor with POMP-related autoinflammation and immune dysregulation (PRAID).

The chain joins TRBV11-2 to TRBJ1-3; D is undetermined. Germline CDR1 and CDR2: SGHAT and FQNNGV. This CDR3 has 16 amino acids. V lost 5 bases and J 0 bases, leaving 14 bases between the germline ends. CDR3 amino acids: CASSPGDGNSGNTIYF. The CDR3 DNA sequence: TGTGCCAGCAGCCCGGGTGACGGGAACTCTGGAAACACCATATATTTT.

The chain recombines TRBV7-2 with TRBJ2-5, with 7 positions matching TRBD2. This CDR3 is built from 15 residues. Germline V gene lookup returns CDR1 SGHTA and CDR2 FQGNSA. Unmatched junction bases numbered 6, after V lost 5 bases and J lost 0 bases. In nucleotides, the CDR3 is TGTGCCAGCAGCGCGGGAGCGGGGTACCAAGAGACCCAGTACTTC. Translation gives CASSAGAGYQETQYF.

The genes are TRBV28 and TRBJ1-4, with D unclear. The CDR3 is 13 amino acids. V lost 4 bases to trimming and J lost 3 bases, with 6 bases between them. The germline CDR1 and CDR2 sequences are MDHEN and SYDVKM. The CDR3 DNA reads as TGTGCCAGCAGTTCAGGAGCTAATGAAAAACTGTTTTTT. Its translation: CASSSGANEKLFF.

The chain carries TRBV6-5 and TRBJ1-2, with TRBD1 identical over 9 bases. V gave up 6 bases and J gave up 4 bases; unmatched junction bases: 6. This CDR3 spans 14 amino acids. Germline loops: CDR1 MNHEY, CDR2 SVGAGI. The CDR3 loop reads CASRRDRDVYGYTF. CDR3 DNA: TGTGCCAGCAGGAGGGACAGGGATGTCTATGGCTACACCTTC.

This clone came up a few times. The chain uses TRBV2 and TRBJ2-7; TRBD1 is a possible D gene (5 bases). CDR1 SNHLY and CDR2 FYNNEI come from the germline V gene. Trimming pared 2 bases from V and 1 base from J, leaving 12 bases between. There are 15 residues in the CDR3. The CDR3 is CASSEHQGSSYEQYF. The CDR3 DNA is TGTGCCAGCAGTGAACACCAGGGATCTTCCTACGAGCAGTACTTC.

V is TRBV10-1 and J is TRBJ2-1; 9 nucleotides agree with TRBD2. CDR3 size: 15 residues. Germline trimming cut 3 bases from V and 9 bases from J; bases unmatched to any gene: 9. From germline, CDR1 is WNHNN and CDR2 SYGVQD (reference sequence). DNA for the CDR3: TGCGCCAGCAGTGAAGGCGCGGGAGGGGTCGGTGAGCAGTTCTTC. It translates to CASSEGAGGVGEQFF.

This chain joins TRBV27 and TRBJ2-1; TRBD2 agrees at 9 bases. This CDR3 has 14 amino acids. Germline values: CDR1 MNHEY, CDR2 SMNVEV (reference sequence). The ends lost 5 bases at V and 3 bases at J; junction bases unmatched: 2. CDR3 in DNA: TGTGCCAGCAGTGGGCGGGAGGGCTACAATGAGCAGTTCTTC. Residues: CASSGREGYNEQFF.

J is TRBJ1-2 and V is TRBV6-4; D is unclear. Trimming removed 2 bases from V and 0 bases from J, with 10 bases in between. This CDR3 is 15 amino acids long. CDR1 MRHNA and CDR2 SNTAGT come from the germline V gene. CDR3 amino acids: CASSDDKGTNYGYTF. The CDR3 nucleotides are TGTGCCAGCAGTGACGACAAGGGCACTAACTATGGCTACACCTTC.

The V call is TRBV7-6, the J call TRBJ2-1; TRBD2 agrees at 10 bases. Germline CDR1 and CDR2: SGHVS and FNYEAQ. The CDR3 loop spans 16 amino acids. V was pared by 1 base and J by 9 bases, with 9 bases of the junction left unmatched. CDR3 DNA: TGTGCCAGCAGCTTAGAGGCTAGCGGGAGTTTGGGTGAGCAGTTCTTC. This encodes CASSLEASGSLGEQFF.

V gene TRBV6-6 combines with J gene TRBJ1-4, with D maybe TRBD1 (6 bases). The V and J ends lost 0 bases and 3 bases respectively, with 8 bases between them. The germline CDR1 and CDR2 sequences are MNHNY and SVGAGI (reference sequence). CDR3 size: 15 residues. DNA for the CDR3: TGTGCCAGCAGTTACTCAGGGGGAGCTAATGAAAAACTGTTTTTT. Its translation is CASSYSGGANEKLFF.

The chain links TRBV5-1 to TRBJ1-1, with D possibly TRBD1 on 5 matching bases. The ends were cut back, 0 bases at V and 4 bases at J, with 19 bases in the middle. This CDR3 comprises 17 residues. CDR1 is SGHRS, CDR2 YFSETQ, per germline. The CDR3 protein is CASSLDPQPQGLTEAFF. The CDR3 bases are TGCGCCAGCAGCTTGGACCCCCAGCCCCAGGGTCTCACTGAAGCTTTCTTT.

This clone was seen a single time. The chain recombines TRBV7-9 with TRBJ1-3; the D is unclear. Germline V gene data show CDR1 as SEHNR and CDR2 as FQNEAQ (reference sequence). CDR3 size: 15 residues. V was clipped by 1 base and J by 3 bases, with 10 bases between them. CDR3 DNA: TGTGCCAGCAGCTTAGGGTCCGGGAGTGGAAACACCATATATTTT. The encoded protein is CASSLGSGSGNTIYF.

The chain combines TRBV11-2 with TRBJ2-7; tentatively, D is TRBD1 (5 bases). The CDR3 spans 11 residues. With 6 bases removed from V and 5 bases from J, the gap between germline ends came to 8 bases. Per germline, CDR1 SGHAT and CDR2 FQNNGV. CDR3 amino acids: CASRRGDEQYF. The CDR3 nucleotides read TGTGCCAGCAGAAGGGGTGACGAGCAGTACTTC.

V usage is TRBV21-1 and J usage is TRBJ2-5; the table's D call, TRBD1, was not checked against the DNA. TRBV21-1 corresponds to a pseudogene. The CDR3 has 14 residues. CDR3 nucleotides: TGTGCCAGCAGCAAGTGGACACTGCAAGAGACCCAGTACTTC. Protein: CASSKWTLQETQYF.

The genes are TRBV6-1 and TRBJ2-5, with D perhaps given as TRBD1 or TRBD2 (5 bases each). The ends were cut back, 7 bases at V and 4 bases at J, with 16 bases in the middle. CDR3 size: 14 residues. Germline lookup yields CDR1 MNHNS and CDR2 SASEGT. This CDR3 reads CASTVRGAGETQYF. CDR3 nucleotide sequence: TGTGCCAGCACTGTAAGGGGCGCGGGAGAGACCCAGTACTTC.

The count of this clone is one. V usage is TRBV27 and J usage is TRBJ2-1; 12 bases line up with TRBD2. The CDR3 has 21 residues. Looked up from germline, CDR1 is MNHEY and CDR2 is SMNVEV (reference sequence). The V gene end was trimmed by 5 bases and the J gene end by 1 base; junction bases not matched to a gene: 18. CDR3 in DNA: TGTGCCAGCAGTCCCCGCGGACTAGCGGGAACTAGCCGGGGTTCCTACAATGAGCAGTTCTTC. Translated: CASSPRGLAGTSRGSYNEQFF.

This chain joins TRBV6-5 and TRBJ2-2, with unresolved D. Trimming took off 0 bases at V and 2 bases at J, with 10 bases between the two ends. This CDR3 is built from 16 residues. Germline V CDR1 and CDR2: MNHEY, SVGAGI. CDR3: CASSYSFWSNTGELFF. Written as DNA, the CDR3 is TGTGCCAGCAGTTACTCCTTCTGGTCAAACACCGGGGAGCTGTTTTTT.

V is TRBV29-1 and J is TRBJ2-1; no definite D call. Germline-derived CDR1 and CDR2 are SQVTM and ANQGSEA. The CDR3 spans 14 residues. Trimming removed 3 bases at V and 1 base at J, with 10 bases between. CDR3 sequence: CSVEPAQSYNEQFF. The CDR3 coding sequence is TGCAGCGTTGAGCCAGCTCAGTCCTACAATGAGCAGTTCTTC.

The chain employs TRBV4-1 and TRBJ1-2; D is uncertain. Germline V lookup: CDR1 MGHRA, CDR2 YSYEKL. The CDR3 totals 15 residues. Between the trimmed V and J ends, which lost 4 bases and 0 bases, there was a span of 12 bases. CDR3 in amino acids: CASSPWLDPNYGYTF. The CDR3 DNA follows: TGCGCCAGCAGCCCCTGGTTAGATCCTAACTATGGCTACACCTTC.

This chain connects TRBV6-1 to TRBJ2-5, with 8 positions matching TRBD2. The trim removed 5 bases at V and 4 bases at J, leaving 9 bases unmatched. CDR1 MNHNS and CDR2 SASEGT come from the germline V gene. The CDR3 is 15 residues long. The CDR3 region has the DNA TGTGCCAGCAGTCACACATCGGGAGGGCGAGAGACCCAGTACTTC. Translation gives CASSHTSGGRETQYF.

The V gene is TRBV19, the J gene TRBJ1-4, with D maybe TRBD1 (5 bases). The CDR3 has 15 amino acids. V lost 7 bases and J lost 6, with 18 bases in between. CDR1 and CDR2 (germline): LNHDA, SQIVND (reference sequence). The CDR3 protein is CASKMGQGEHEKLFF. For the CDR3, the DNA is TGTGCCAGTAAAATGGGGCAAGGGGAGCATGAAAAACTGTTTTTT.

The gene calls are TRBV4-1 and TRBJ1-1, with D possibly TRBD1 on 6 matching bases. Germline CDR1 MGHRA, CDR2 YSYEKL. CDR3 length equals 16 residues. Trimming removed 0 bases at V and 0 bases at J, with 11 bases between. In nucleotides, the CDR3 is TGCGCCAGCAGCCAAGATTGGACAGCCATGAACACTGAAGCTTTCTTT. Its protein product is CASSQDWTAMNTEAFF.

V and J are TRBV7-3 and TRBJ2-7; tentatively, D is TRBD1 (5 bases). The CDR3 is 14 residues long. Germline V gene lookup returns CDR1 SGHTA and CDR2 FQGTGA. Trimming pared 4 bases from V and 4 bases from J, leaving 14 bases between. The CDR3 sequence: CASSSLTRTYEQYF. DNA of the CDR3: TGTGCCAGCAGCTCACTCACGCGGACATACGAGCAGTACTTC.

V gene TRBV27 combines with J gene TRBJ2-3; possibly TRBD2 for D (5 bases). CDR1 is MNHEY, CDR2 SMNVEV, per germline (reference sequence). This CDR3 has 18 residues. With 5 bases removed from V and 6 bases from J, the gap between germline ends came to 27 bases. This CDR3 is CASSLWAVGSSFTDTQYF. CDR3 sequence (DNA): TGTGCCAGCAGTCTCTGGGCGGTTGGGAGTTCTTTCACCGATACGCAGTATTTT.

V usage is TRBV28 and J usage is TRBJ1-1; D is perhaps TRBD1 (5 bases). Germline V lookup: CDR1 MDHEN, CDR2 SYDVKM. Trimming took 7 bases from V and 0 from J, leaving 9 bases between them. This CDR3 is built from 13 residues. The CDR3 sequence is CASTRQMNTEAFF. In DNA, the CDR3 is TGTGCCAGCACTCGACAGATGAACACTGAAGCTTTCTTT.